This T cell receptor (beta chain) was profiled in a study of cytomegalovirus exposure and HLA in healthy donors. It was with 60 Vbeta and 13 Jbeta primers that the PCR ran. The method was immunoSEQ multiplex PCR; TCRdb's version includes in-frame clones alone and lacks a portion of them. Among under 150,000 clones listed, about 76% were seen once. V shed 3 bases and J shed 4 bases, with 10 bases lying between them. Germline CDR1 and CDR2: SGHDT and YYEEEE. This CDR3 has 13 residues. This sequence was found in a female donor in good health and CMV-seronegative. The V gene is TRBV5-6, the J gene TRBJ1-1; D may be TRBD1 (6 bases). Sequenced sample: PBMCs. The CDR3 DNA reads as TGTGCCAGCAGCTGGGACATAAGCACTGAAGCTTTCTTT. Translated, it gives CASSWDISTEAFF. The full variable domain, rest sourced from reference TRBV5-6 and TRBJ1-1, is DAGVTQSPTHLIKTRGQQVTLRCSPKSGHDTVSWYQQALGQGPQFIFQYYEEEERQRGNFPDRFSGHQFPNYSSELNVNALLLGDSALYLCASSWDISTEAFFGQGTRLTVV.